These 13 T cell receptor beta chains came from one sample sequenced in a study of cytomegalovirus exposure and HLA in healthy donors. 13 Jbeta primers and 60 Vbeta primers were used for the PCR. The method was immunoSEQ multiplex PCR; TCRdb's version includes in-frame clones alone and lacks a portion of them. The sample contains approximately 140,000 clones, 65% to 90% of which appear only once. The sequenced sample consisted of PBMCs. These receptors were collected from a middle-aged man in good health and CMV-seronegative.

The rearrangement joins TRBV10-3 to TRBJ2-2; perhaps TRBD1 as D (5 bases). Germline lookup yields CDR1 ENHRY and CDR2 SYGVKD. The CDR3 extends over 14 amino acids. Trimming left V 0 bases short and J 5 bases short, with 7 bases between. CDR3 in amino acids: CAISESWTTGELFF. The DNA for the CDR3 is TGTGCCATCAGTGAGTCGTGGACAACCGGGGAGCTGTTTTTT.

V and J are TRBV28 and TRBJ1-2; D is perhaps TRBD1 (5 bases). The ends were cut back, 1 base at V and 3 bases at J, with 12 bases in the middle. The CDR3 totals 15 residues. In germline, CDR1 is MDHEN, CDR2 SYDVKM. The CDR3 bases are TGTGCCAGCAGTTTATCGGGGGGGAGTTACTATGGCTACACCTTC. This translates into CASSLSGGSYYGYTF.

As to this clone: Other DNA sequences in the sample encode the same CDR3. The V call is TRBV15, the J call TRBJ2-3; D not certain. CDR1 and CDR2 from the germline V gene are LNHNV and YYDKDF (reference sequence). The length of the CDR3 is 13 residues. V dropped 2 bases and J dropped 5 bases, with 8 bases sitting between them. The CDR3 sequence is CATSRRQEDTQYF. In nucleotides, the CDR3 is TGTGCCACCAGCAGAAGACAAGAAGATACGCAGTATTTT.

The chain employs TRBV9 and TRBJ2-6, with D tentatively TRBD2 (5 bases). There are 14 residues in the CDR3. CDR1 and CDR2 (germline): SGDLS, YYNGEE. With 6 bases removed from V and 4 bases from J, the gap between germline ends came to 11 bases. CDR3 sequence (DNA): TGTGCCAGCACCGCCCCGGGAGGGGCCAACGTCCTGACTTTC. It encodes CASTAPGGANVLTF.

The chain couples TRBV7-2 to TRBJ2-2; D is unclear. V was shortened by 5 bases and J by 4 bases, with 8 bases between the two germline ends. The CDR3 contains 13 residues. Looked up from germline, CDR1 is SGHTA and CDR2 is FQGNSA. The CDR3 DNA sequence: TGTGCCAGCAGCGTATTTAGCACCGGGGAGCTGTTTTTT. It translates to CASSVFSTGELFF.

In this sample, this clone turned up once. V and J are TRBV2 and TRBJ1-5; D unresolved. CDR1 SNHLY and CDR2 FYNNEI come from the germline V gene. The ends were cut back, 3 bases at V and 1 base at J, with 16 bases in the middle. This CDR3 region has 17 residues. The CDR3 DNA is TGTGCCAGCAGTGATGGGAGGCACCCCCTGAGCAATCAGCCCCAGCATTTT. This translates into CASSDGRHPLSNQPQHF. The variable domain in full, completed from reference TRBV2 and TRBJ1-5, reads EPEVTQTPSHQVTQMGQEVILRCVPISNHLYFYWYRQILGQKVEFLVSFYNNEISEKSEIFDDQFSVERPDGSNFTLKIRSTKLEDSAMYFCASSDGRHPLSNQPQHFGDGTRLSIL.

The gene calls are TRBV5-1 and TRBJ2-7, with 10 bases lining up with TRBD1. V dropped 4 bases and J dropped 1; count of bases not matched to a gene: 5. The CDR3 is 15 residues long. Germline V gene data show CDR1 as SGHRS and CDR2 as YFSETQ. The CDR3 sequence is CASSRTGGPSYEQYF. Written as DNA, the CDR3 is TGCGCCAGCAGCCGGACAGGGGGACCGTCCTACGAGCAGTACTTC.

This CDR3 reads CATKRVSTGPYGYTF. DNA for the CDR3: TGTGCCACCAAGCGAGTCAGTACAGGACCCTATGGCTACACCTTC. The chain carries TRBV5-4 and TRBJ1-2, with a tentative D call TRBD1 (5 bases). This CDR3 region has 15 residues. Between the trimmed V and J ends, which lost 9 bases and 4 bases, there was a span of 22 bases. Germline V CDR1 and CDR2: SGHNT, YYREEE (reference sequence).

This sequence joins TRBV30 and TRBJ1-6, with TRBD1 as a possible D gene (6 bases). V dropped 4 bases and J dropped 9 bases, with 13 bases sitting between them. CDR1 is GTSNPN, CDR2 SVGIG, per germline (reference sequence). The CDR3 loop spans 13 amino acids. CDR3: CAWTTGSSSPLHF. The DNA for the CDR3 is TGTGCCTGGACAACAGGGTCGAGTTCACCCCTCCACTTT.

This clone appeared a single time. CDR3 DNA: TGTGCCACCAGCAGAGGTGAGGCGGGACAGTATTTT. It encodes CATSRGEAGQYF. The gene calls are TRBV15 and TRBJ2-3; the D gene is possibly TRBD2 (6 bases). Germline CDR1 LNHNV, CDR2 YYDKDF (reference sequence). V was cut by 1 base and J by 12 bases, with 11 bases left in between. The CDR3 spans 12 residues. The full variable domain, rest sourced from reference TRBV15 and TRBJ2-3, is DAMVIQNPRYQVTQFGKPVTLSCSQTLNHNVMYWYQQKSSQAPKLLFHYYDKDFNNEADTPDNFQSRRPNTSFCFLDIRSPGLGDTAMYLCATSRGEAGQYFGPGTRLTVL.

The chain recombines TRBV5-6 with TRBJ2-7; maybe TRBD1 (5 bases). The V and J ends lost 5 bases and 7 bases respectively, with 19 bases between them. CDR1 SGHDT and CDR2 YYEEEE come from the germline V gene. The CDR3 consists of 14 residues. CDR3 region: CASSQLSGYWEQYF. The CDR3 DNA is TGTGCCAGCAGTCAACTCTCAGGGTACTGGGAGCAGTACTTC.

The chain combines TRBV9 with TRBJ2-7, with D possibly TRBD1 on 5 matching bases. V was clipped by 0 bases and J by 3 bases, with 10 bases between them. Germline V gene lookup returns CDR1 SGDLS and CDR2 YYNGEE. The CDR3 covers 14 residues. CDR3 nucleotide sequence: TGTGCCAGCAGCGTAGAGGCCCAGGGCTACGAGCAGTACTTC. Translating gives CASSVEAQGYEQYF.

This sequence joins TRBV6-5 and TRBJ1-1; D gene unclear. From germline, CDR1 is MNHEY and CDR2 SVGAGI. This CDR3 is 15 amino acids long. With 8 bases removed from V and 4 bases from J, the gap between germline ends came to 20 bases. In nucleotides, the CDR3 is TGTGCCAGCCAGGAGGACGGACGTAGTGTCACTGAAGCTTTCTTT. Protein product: CASQEDGRSVTEAFF.